This note documents a single T cell receptor (beta chain) sequence. What it binds is not known. This sample is part of a study of beta chain features in type 1 diabetes. Study-level background: All samples yielded some 110 million examined sorted cells.

The authors reverse transcribed all of the isolated RNA, so sequencing captured expressed TCRB transcripts. Approximately 3.6 million reads, on average, came from each naive, central memory and regulatory T cell sample. Clones were sequenced by immunoSEQ multiplex PCR, and TCRdb holds only the in-frame ones, with some missing. Here the sample spans approximately 260,000 clones, around 21% being singletons. General study points: More deletions and fewer insertions at VDJ junctions were found in patients with type 1 diabetes. Shorter TCRB CDR3s, moderately but significantly so, marked every one of the four CD4+ subsets in Type 1 diabetes patients.

Purity exceeding 95% was reached by all sorted populations. The V gene lost 7 bases and the J gene lost 0 bases, with 4 bases spanning the gap. The germline V gene encodes CDR1 MNHEY and CDR2 SVGAGI. CDR3 length: 12 residues. What was sequenced was naive CD4+ T cells from blood. The TCR comes from a woman in her 40s with type 1 diabetes. The chain links TRBV6-5 to TRBJ2-4; D unclear. The CDR3 reads CASILAKNIQYF. The CDR3 nucleotides read TGTGCCAGCATCTTAGCCAAAAACATTCAGTACTTC.